Listed here are 13 T cell receptor beta chains from one sample, sequenced in a study of vaccination and CD4 T cells after COVID-19. Treatment noted: 10-day PBMC culture with coronavirus spike peptide pools or control peptides (ViraFEST assay). These receptors' antigens are unknown. Sequencing of DNA taken from cultured CD4+ T cells relied on the Oncomine TCR Beta short-read assay. A single record per CDR3 protein comes from TCRdb applying MiXCR to the PCR reads. The data hold more than 20,000 distinct CDR3 sequences, with 35% to 40% observed a single time. Sequenced here: CD4+ T cells from blood, cultured in vitro, sampled before SARS-CoV-2 vaccination. These TCRs come from a human donor who had recovered from COVID-19.

A few counts support this clonotype. This CDR3 is CSARGKGPQLAGGTYEQYF. The DNA of the CDR3 is TGCAGTGCTAGAGGTAAAGGCCCCCAACTAGCGGGAGGTACCTACGAGCAGTACTTC. The J gene is TRBJ2-7, the V gene TRBV20-1; 12 positions agree with TRBD2. Trimming removed 1 base from V and 2 bases from J; junction bases left unmatched: 15. CDR3 size: 19 residues. CDR1 is DFQATT, CDR2 SNEGSKA, per germline (reference sequence).

This clonotype was counted between two and nine times. V and J are TRBV15 and TRBJ2-7, with D unclear. The CDR3 covers 13 residues. Germline V lookup: CDR1 LNHNV, CDR2 YYDKDF (reference sequence). V gave up 1 base and J gave up 2 bases, with 6 bases separating them. The CDR3 reads CATSRGRPYEQYF. Here the CDR3 DNA reads TGTGCCACCAGCAGAGGCCGCCCCTACGAGCAGTACTTC.

The CDR3 DNA reads as TGCAGTGCTACCCGGACAGGGCCGAACACTGAAGCTTTCTTT. As protein: CSATRTGPNTEAFF. V gene TRBV20-1 combines with J gene TRBJ1-1; 8 nucleotides agree with TRBD1. The CDR3 sequence is 14 residues long. Losses at the gene ends were 4 bases for V and 1 base for J; bases not matched to a gene: 5. In germline, CDR1 is DFQATT, CDR2 SNEGSKA (reference sequence).

This clonotype was counted a few times. This rearrangement joins TRBV20-1 to TRBJ1-5; no clear D. The germline V and J ends were trimmed by 0 bases and 0 bases, with 9 bases remaining between them. The CDR3 has 15 amino acids. Germline V gives CDR1 DFQATT, CDR2 SNEGSKA (reference sequence). This CDR3 is CSARDRLVSNQPQHF. CDR3 DNA sequence: TGCAGTGCTAGAGATCGTCTCGTTAGCAATCAGCCCCAGCATTTT.

The chain has TRBV20-1 and TRBJ1-3, with a tentative D call TRBD1 (5 bases). The germline V gene encodes CDR1 DFQATT and CDR2 SNEGSKA (reference sequence). Trimming stripped 2 bases from V and 3 bases from J, with 11 bases between. The CDR3 spans 14 residues. CDR3 amino acids: CSARSGGLGNTIYF. The CDR3 DNA reads TGCAGTGCTAGATCGGGGGGACTTGGAAACACCATATATTTT.

By frequency in the sample, this clonotype is medium-sized. Here the CDR3 reads CAIRTPPHEQYF. CDR3 sequence (DNA): TGTGCCATCAGGACCCCCCCCCACGAGCAGTACTTC. V and J are TRBV10-3 and TRBJ2-7; D is uncertain. The CDR3 contains 12 residues. V was trimmed by 6 bases and J by 5 bases, leaving 11 bases between them. Germline CDR1 and CDR2: ENHRY and SYGVKD.

V usage is TRBV7-2 and J usage is TRBJ1-5; D gene unclear. This CDR3 has 13 amino acids. Germline CDR1 reads SGHTA; CDR2 reads FQGNSA. Trimming shortened V by 1 base and J by 3 bases, and 4 bases separated the two germline ends. DNA of the CDR3: TGTGCCAGCAGCTTAGGGCACAATCAGCCCCAGCATTTT. Translation gives CASSLGHNQPQHF.

This clonotype was observed a few times. The genes are TRBV20-1 and TRBJ2-7, with D perhaps matching TRBD1 or TRBD2 (5 bases each). Germline CDR1 is DFQATT and CDR2 is SNEGSKA (reference sequence). V lost 0 bases, J lost 4 bases, and 22 bases lay in between. The CDR3 loop spans 17 amino acids. The CDR3 loop is CSARDLSKAGSTYEQYF. CDR3 nucleotide sequence: TGCAGTGCTAGAGATCTCTCAAAGGCAGGGAGCACTTACGAGCAGTACTTC.

This clonotype has a handful of counts. The chain uses TRBV6-2 or TRBV6-3 and TRBJ1-5; D may be TRBD1 (6 bases). Germline V lookup: CDR1 MNHEY, CDR2 SVGEGT. V gave up 5 bases and J gave up 5 bases, with 16 bases separating them. This CDR3 has 15 residues. CDR3 sequence: CASSTRDTYYQPQHF. The CDR3 coding sequence is TGTGCCAGCAGTACCCGGGACACCTATTATCAGCCCCAGCATTTT.

This chain joins TRBV4-3 and TRBJ2-3; TRBD1 aligns across 9 bases. J gave up 4 bases and V 0 bases, and 5 bases lay outside the gene matches. Germline V gene data show CDR1 as LGHNA and CDR2 as YSLEER. This CDR3 spans 16 amino acids. The CDR3 nucleotides read TGCGCCAGCAGCCAAGAGGACAGGGGAGAAGCAGATACGCAGTATTTT. Its protein is CASSQEDRGEADTQYF.

The rearrangement uses TRBV20-1 and TRBJ2-3; tentative D call: TRBD1 (6 bases). Trimming left V 2 bases short and J 0 bases short, with 9 bases between. This CDR3 is 14 amino acids long. CDR1 and CDR2 from the germline V gene are DFQATT and SNEGSKA (reference sequence). The CDR3, as DNA: TGCAGTGCTAGATACAGGGCTAGCACAGATACGCAGTATTTT. Its protein product is CSARYRASTDTQYF.

The chain is built from TRBV28 and TRBJ1-2; D might be TRBD1 (6 bases). Germline CDR1 reads MDHEN; CDR2 reads SYDVKM. The CDR3 totals 14 residues. With 6 bases removed from V and 2 bases from J, the gap between germline ends came to 13 bases. The CDR3 loop reads CASRGGRGNYGYTF. The CDR3 DNA reads as TGTGCCAGCAGAGGGGGGAGAGGGAACTATGGCTACACCTTC.

This rearrangement joins TRBV24-1 to TRBJ2-7; D is perhaps TRBD1 (6 bases). CDR3 size: 15 residues. CDR1 and CDR2 from the germline V gene are KGHDR and SFDVKD. V was cut by 4 bases and J by 1 base, with 13 bases left in between. DNA of the CDR3: TGTGCCACCAGTGACGCCCGGGACAAATCCTACGAGCAGTACTTC. Protein: CATSDARDKSYEQYF.